The rows below give T cell receptor beta chains drawn from one sample of a study of blood T cell repertoires in COVID-19. The assay was immunoSEQ multiplex PCR, and TCRdb's table has in-frame clones only and misses some. This table has more than 70,000 clones, approximately 80% appearing once. The sample was peripheral blood. Receptors originate from a woman of 80 years or more with active or convalescent COVID-19. The CDR3 runs from the conserved cysteine through the conserved F or W. A D gene is named only where the DNA matches it firmly. The size entry is marked missing in some rows and otherwise reads once, few, many or a size class.

abundance: NA
v_gene: TRBV7-8
j_gene: TRBJ2-7
d_gene: TRBD1
CDR3aa: CASSRLTGGGAYEQYF
CDR3nt: TGTGCCAGCAGCCGATTGACAGGGGGTGGGGCCTACGAGCAGTACTTC

abundance: NA
v_gene: TRBV18
j_gene: TRBJ2-1
d_gene: TRBD1
CDR3aa: CASSPEGAAEQFF
CDR3nt: TGTGCCAGCTCACCCGAGGGGGCAGCTGAGCAGTTCTTC

abundance: once
v_gene: TRBV24-1
j_gene: TRBJ2-4
d_gene: TRBD2
CDR3aa: CATLGGRAFRLKNIQYF
CDR3nt: TGTGCCACCTTAGGCGGGAGGGCCTTCCGTTTAAAAAACATTCAGTACTTC

abundance: few
v_gene: TRBV5-6
j_gene: TRBJ2-2
d_gene: TRBD2
CDR3aa: CASSLGLAGTGELFF
CDR3nt: TGTGCCAGCAGCTTAGGCCTAGCGGGGACCGGGGAGCTGTTTTTT

abundance: NA
v_gene: TRBV7-8
j_gene: TRBJ2-2
d_gene: NA
CDR3aa: CASSLAPGHYTGELFF
CDR3nt: TGTGCCAGCAGCTTAGCTCCGGGACACTACACCGGGGAGCTGTTTTTT

abundance: NA
v_gene: TRBV30
j_gene: TRBJ1-1
d_gene: NA
CDR3aa: CAWMWDTGAFF
CDR3nt: TGTGCCTGGATGTGGGACACCGGAGCTTTCTTT

abundance: NA
v_gene: TRBV9
j_gene: TRBJ1-3
d_gene: TRBD1
CDR3aa: CASSDQDRDISGNTIYF
CDR3nt: TGTGCCAGCAGCGATCAGGACAGGGATATCTCTGGAAACACCATATATTTT

abundance: NA
v_gene: TRBV30
j_gene: TRBJ1-1
d_gene: TRBD1
CDR3aa: CAWSSGTGVKAFF
CDR3nt: TGTGCCTGGAGTTCCGGGACAGGGGTTAAGGCTTTCTTT

abundance: NA
v_gene: TRBV5-1
j_gene: TRBJ2-2
d_gene: TRBD2
CDR3aa: CASSGTSGNTGELFF
CDR3nt: TGCGCCAGCAGTGGGACTAGCGGGAACACCGGGGAGCTGTTTTTT

abundance: NA
v_gene: TRBV20-1
j_gene: TRBJ2-5
d_gene: TRBD2
CDR3aa: CSASQVVAGEWRETQYF
CDR3nt: TGCAGTGCTAGTCAGGTAGTAGCGGGAGAGTGGAGAGAGACCCAGTACTTC

abundance: NA
v_gene: TRBV5-1
j_gene: TRBJ2-1
d_gene: NA
CDR3aa: CASSGGATYNEQFF
CDR3nt: TGCGCCAGCAGCGGGGGGGCCACCTACAATGAGCAGTTCTTC

abundance: few
v_gene: TRBV6-5
j_gene: TRBJ2-7
d_gene: NA
CDR3aa: CASRSKRGISYEQYF
CDR3nt: TGTGCCAGCAGGTCGAAACGGGGGATCTCCTACGAGCAGTACTTC

abundance: NA
v_gene: TRBV5-4
j_gene: TRBJ1-4
d_gene: NA
CDR3aa: CASSLRVTGAQINEKLFF
CDR3nt: TGTGCCAGCAGCTTGAGGGTGACAGGCGCACAGATTAATGAAAAACTGTTTTTT

abundance: NA
v_gene: TRBV7-2
j_gene: TRBJ1-1
d_gene: TRBD1
CDR3aa: CASSLRLQDRAAEAFF
CDR3nt: TGTGCCAGCAGCCTCCGGCTCCAGGACAGGGCGGCTGAAGCTTTCTTT